This TCR beta chain emerged from a study of cytomegalovirus exposure and HLA in healthy donors. Study-level background: Genetic ancestry analysis placed about 76% of the 398 donors that were genotyped in the Caucasian-associated cluster.

V was cut by 7 bases and J by 7 bases, with 17 bases left in between. Germline lookup yields CDR1 MGHDK and CDR2 SYGVNS. The CDR3 is made up of 14 amino acids. General study findings and limits: In a later analysis, across HLA loci, associated TCR counts were highest for DRB1, lowest for HLA-C. Analysis was carried out at a later point, and it linked a missense DCLRE1C variant to TCR beta V- and J-gene trimming.

This clone has only one observation. Antigen specificity is unknown. With 60 Vbeta and 13 Jbeta primers, the PCR was carried out. Per the original methods: The authors later counted about 80 million unique TCR beta chains, roughly 10 million of them shared. Clones were sequenced by immunoSEQ multiplex PCR, and TCRdb holds only the in-frame ones, with some missing. D and trimming come from the DNA, and the V and J calls and clone size come from that table. The sample lists approximately 59,000 clones, around 62% seen once, with 2.8% in the top ten. This sequence joins TRBV25-1 and TRBJ2-1, with a tentative D call TRBD2 (6 bases). The clonotype was recovered from a man younger than 45 in good health and CMV-seronegative. The material sequenced was PBMCs. As DNA, the CDR3 is TGTGCCAGCACTCTCACCGGGACTGTTAATGAGCAGTTCTTC. Residues: CASTLTGTVNEQFF.